The present T cell receptor (beta chain) was sequenced within a study of cytomegalovirus exposure and HLA in healthy donors. The germline CDR1 and CDR2 sequences are SGHNT and YYREEE (reference sequence). This CDR3 region has 16 residues. Trimming at V came to 0 bases and at J to 7 bases, leaving 10 bases not matched to a gene. Primers for the PCR totalled 60 Vbeta and 13 Jbeta. Assay: immunoSEQ multiplex PCR; the TCRdb copy retains only in-frame clones and omits some. The sample shows under 200,000 clones, approximately 83% of them seen only once. Sample: PBMCs. The V and J genes are TRBV5-4 and TRBJ2-7; TRBD2 agrees at 10 bases. The TCR comes from a man between 18 and 29 years old in good health and CMV-seropositive. In DNA form, the CDR3 reads TGTGCCAGCAGCTTGGAAGCGGGGGGGCCCTTCGGGGAGCAGTACTTC. As protein: CASSLEAGGPFGEQYF.